This T cell receptor beta chain was sequenced in a study of blood T cell repertoires in COVID-19. Overall study: Some COVID-19 samples were acute and others convalescent; all came from the United States, Italy and Spain. PBMCs, B-cell-depleted T cells, or T cells provided the cDNA or gDNA that made up the material.

The CDR3 is made up of 15 amino acids. The V gene end was trimmed by 5 bases and the J gene end by 5 bases; junction bases not matched to a gene: 9. CDR1 is MNHEY and CDR2 is SVGEGT in the germline V gene. Original methodology: Nucleated cell counts were estimated from reference gene primer amplification. TCRdb keeps only in-frame clones here, not all; method: immunoSEQ multiplex PCR. The DNA gave D and trimming, while V, J and clone size come from that table. The sample shows roughly 46,000 clones, approximately 85% of them seen only once. The chain employs TRBV6-2 or TRBV6-3 and TRBJ2-1, with 7 nucleotides matching TRBD1. This sequence was found in a human donor in a cohort sampled during active COVID-19. The donor label of this sample is uncertain. Sequencing was done on a sample of peripheral blood. The chain's CDR3 is CASSPRQGRDNEQFF. The CDR3 DNA is TGTGCCAGCAGTCCAAGACAGGGTCGGGACAATGAGCAGTTCTTC.